These 21 T cell receptor beta chains were sequenced from one sample in a study of early T cells in non-severe SARS-CoV-2 infection. TCRdb re-analysed the 5' RACE reads in MiXCR, keeping a single row per CDR3 protein. This sample has approximately 73,000 distinct CDR3 sequences; 11% occur once, and the top ten carry 4.7%. The sample taken for sequencing was whole blood. Receptors were obtained from an adult who was a healthcare worker with PCR-confirmed SARS-CoV-2 infection or an uninfected control (not recorded which).

This clonotype was detected ten times or more. The V and J genes are TRBV7-9 and TRBJ1-1; D call uncertain. V was cut by 1 base and J by 6 bases, with 15 bases left in between. CDR3 size: 15 residues. Looked up from germline, CDR1 is SEHNR and CDR2 is FQNEAQ (reference sequence). The CDR3 nucleotides read TGTGCCAGCAGCTTAGAGGCCGACAACGGTGCTGAAGCTTTCTTT. It codes for CASSLEADNGAEAFF. Full variable domain (missing parts from reference TRBV7-9 and TRBJ1-1): DTGVSQNPRHKITKRGQNVTFRCDPISEHNRLYWYRQTLGQGPEFLTYFQNEAQLEKSRLLSDRFSAERPKGSFSTLEIQRTEQGDSAMYLCASSLEADNGAEAFFGQGTRLTVV.

This clonotype was picked up many times. This chain joins TRBV7-9 and TRBJ1-2, with 8 bases lining up with TRBD1. With 1 base clipped from V and 8 bases from J, the junction kept 3 bases outside the gene matches. Germline V gives CDR1 SEHNR, CDR2 FQNEAQ (reference sequence). The CDR3 is 13 residues long. CDR3 in DNA: TGTGCCAGCAGCTTAGGGCAGGGGGCCGGCTACACCTTC. Translating gives CASSLGQGAGYTF.

Ten or more counts support this clonotype. CDR3 in DNA: TGTGCCAGCAGCTTAAAACAGACTCACACAGATACGCAGTATTTT. Its protein is CASSLKQTHTDTQYF. The chain joins TRBV13 to TRBJ2-3; D remains ambiguous. The CDR3 length is 15 residues. Trimming cost V 2 bases and J 2 bases, with 11 bases left between them. Germline CDR1 is PRHDT and CDR2 is FYEKMQ (reference sequence).

This clonotype was recorded at least ten times. The chain uses TRBV18 and TRBJ1-1; D is undetermined. The V end was cut by 1 base, the J end by 1 base, with 4 bases between. There are 13 residues in the CDR3. Germline assignment: CDR1 KGHSH and CDR2 LQKENI. The DNA of the CDR3 is TGTGCCAGCTCACCACGGGGGAACACTGAAGCTTTCTTT. This gives the protein CASSPRGNTEAFF.

The gene calls are TRBV5-1 and TRBJ2-1; 8 bases agree with TRBD2. The CDR3 is 16 amino acids. CDR1 is SGHRS and CDR2 is YFSETQ in the germline V gene. V gave up 0 bases and J gave up 7 bases; unmatched junction bases: 9. CDR3 sequence reads: CASSLARASGQNEQFF. In nucleotides, the CDR3 is TGCGCCAGCAGCTTGGCCCGGGCTAGCGGGCAGAATGAGCAGTTCTTC. The full variable domain, completed using reference TRBV5-1 and TRBJ2-1, is KAGVTQTPRYLIKTRGQQVTLSCSPISGHRSVSWYQQTPGQGLQFLFEYFSETQRNKGNFPGRFSGRQFSNSRSEMNVSTLELGDSALYLCASSLARASGQNEQFFGPGTRLTVL.

This clonotype was recorded at least ten times. The chain carries TRBV20-1 and TRBJ2-2, with 12 positions matching TRBD1. The trim removed 6 bases at V and 6 bases at J, leaving 5 bases unmatched. The length of the CDR3 is 14 residues. Germline V gene lookup returns CDR1 DFQATT and CDR2 SNEGSKA (reference sequence). CDR3 region: CSAPGQGASGELFF. In nucleotides, the CDR3 is TGCAGTGCCCCGGGACAGGGGGCGTCCGGGGAGCTGTTTTTT.

In its sample, this clonotype was seen many times. CDR3 coding DNA: TGTGCCAGCAGTTACGTCAGGGGCTGGAACGGGGAGCTGTTTTTT. Protein product: CASSYVRGWNGELFF. The chain has TRBV6-5 and TRBJ2-2; D may be TRBD1 (6 bases). Trimming cost V 2 bases and J 7 bases, with 14 bases left between them. Per germline, CDR1 MNHEY and CDR2 SVGAGI. This CDR3 is 15 amino acids long.

This clonotype was counted at least ten times. The chain couples TRBV6-5 to TRBJ1-4; no clear D. The germline V and J ends were trimmed by 2 bases and 9 bases, with 10 bases remaining between them. Germline assignment: CDR1 MNHEY and CDR2 SVGAGI. The CDR3 runs to 13 residues. For the CDR3, the DNA is TGTGCCAGCAGTTACCCCTTGGCGAAAAAACTGTTTTTT. Its protein product is CASSYPLAKKLFF.

This clonotype was seen more than once but under ten times. The rearrangement uses TRBV19 and TRBJ2-3; a possible D gene is TRBD2 (5 bases). There are 15 residues in the CDR3. Trimming pared 5 bases from V and 2 bases from J, leaving 14 bases between. From germline, CDR1 is LNHDA and CDR2 SQIVND (reference sequence). The CDR3 sequence: CASSAYRTATDTQYF. The CDR3, as DNA: TGTGCCAGTAGTGCTTACCGGACTGCCACAGATACGCAGTATTTT.

The chain joins TRBV7-3 to TRBJ2-7; either TRBD1 or TRBD2 may fit D (6 bases each). Germline V CDR1 and CDR2: SGHTA, FQGTGA. Trimming left V 4 bases short and J 2 bases short, with 12 bases between. The CDR3 has 14 amino acids. The DNA for the CDR3 is TGTGCCAGCAGCTCCCTCGGGGGCACCTACGAGCAGTACTTC. Protein sequence: CASSSLGGTYEQYF.

This clonotype was detected many times. The chain employs TRBV7-9 and TRBJ2-7; perhaps D is TRBD1 or TRBD2 (5 bases each). Germline CDR1 is SEHNR and CDR2 is FQNEAQ (reference sequence). This CDR3 is 15 amino acids long. Trimming took off 1 base at V and 0 bases at J, with 10 bases between the two ends. This CDR3 reads CASSLEAGSSYEQYF. Here the CDR3 DNA reads TGTGCCAGCAGCTTAGAGGCAGGGAGCTCCTACGAGCAGTACTTC. Variable domain in full (rest from reference TRBV7-9 and TRBJ2-7): DTGVSQNPRHKITKRGQNVTFRCDPISEHNRLYWYRQTLGQGPEFLTYFQNEAQLEKSRLLSDRFSAERPKGSFSTLEIQRTEQGDSAMYLCASSLEAGSSYEQYFGPGTRLTVT.

Only a few counts were recorded for this clonotype. This chain uses TRBV27 with TRBJ2-3, with D perhaps TRBD1 (6 bases). This CDR3 spans 15 amino acids. V was trimmed by 4 bases and J by 4 bases, leaving 15 bases between them. Germline CDR1 MNHEY, CDR2 SMNVEV (reference sequence). Written as DNA, the CDR3 is TGTGCCAGCAGTTGGGTGGCAGGGGCGGCAGATACGCAGTATTTT. The encoded protein is CASSWVAGAADTQYF.

This clonotype was observed at least ten times. The rearrangement joins TRBV4-2 to TRBJ2-2; 11 bases are shared with TRBD2. This CDR3 has 19 amino acids. Per the germline V gene, CDR1 is LGHNA and CDR2 is YNFKEQ. Losses at the gene ends were 0 bases for V and 5 bases for J; bases not matched to a gene: 11. The CDR3 spells CASSQDRMGTSGRTGELFF. In nucleotides, the CDR3 is TGTGCCAGCAGCCAAGATAGAATGGGGACTAGCGGAAGGACCGGGGAGCTGTTTTTT.

The chain is built from TRBV21-1 and TRBJ2-4; the table's TRBD2 call for D was not verified on the DNA. TRBV21-1 constitutes a pseudogene. This CDR3 has 16 amino acids. Here the CDR3 DNA reads TGTGCCAGCAGCAAAGAACATGGAGGTTCCAAAAACATTCAGTACTTC. Its translation is CASSKEHGGSKNIQYF.

Many counts were recorded for this clonotype. The J gene is TRBJ2-7, the V gene TRBV14; D possibly matches TRBD1 or TRBD2 (6 bases each). Per germline, CDR1 SGHDN and CDR2 FVKESK. The CDR3 has 15 amino acids. The V gene lost 1 base and the J gene lost 3 bases, with 13 bases spanning the gap. CDR3 coding DNA: TGTGCCAGCAGCCAAGTGGCCGGGGGCTACTACGAGCAGTACTTC. Encoded protein: CASSQVAGGYYEQYF.

This clonotype was recorded at least ten times. The chain links TRBV5-1 to TRBJ2-5, with a possible D match to TRBD2 (5 bases). The germline V gene has CDR1 SGHRS and CDR2 YFSETQ. The CDR3 runs 15 residues. V lost 2 bases and J 0 bases, leaving 11 bases between the germline ends. The chain's CDR3 is CASSLAVKNQETQYF. CDR3 nucleotides: TGCGCCAGCAGCTTAGCGGTGAAGAACCAAGAGACCCAGTACTTC.

The J gene is TRBJ2-1, the V gene TRBV7-2; 7 bases align to TRBD2. The CDR3 contains 16 residues. The V and J ends lost 1 base and 12 bases, in that order; junction bases with no gene match: 15. Per germline, CDR1 SGHTA and CDR2 FQGNSA. CDR3: CASSLEGGGPLLGQFF. CDR3 in DNA: TGTGCCAGCAGCTTAGAAGGCGGGGGACCACTTTTGGGGCAGTTCTTC.

The V gene is TRBV6-5, the J gene TRBJ1-5; no clear D. The CDR3 is 15 residues long. Trimming cost V 6 bases and J 4 bases, with 16 bases left between them. CDR1 MNHEY and CDR2 SVGAGI come from the germline V gene. In nucleotides, the CDR3 is TGTGCCAGCAGCCCAAAGTGGGGTGCAAATCAGCCCCAGCATTTT. Amino acids: CASSPKWGANQPQHF.

The chain links TRBV15 to TRBJ2-1; D call uncertain. Per germline, CDR1 LNHNV and CDR2 YYDKDF (reference sequence). This CDR3 region has 19 residues. The V gene lost 0 bases and the J gene lost 8 bases, with 26 bases spanning the gap. The CDR3 sequence is CATSRDSGSARRFVDEQFF. CDR3 DNA sequence: TGTGCCACCAGCAGAGATTCGGGTAGTGCTAGGAGATTTGTGGATGAGCAGTTCTTC.

This clonotype was detected a few times. The CDR3 region has the DNA TGCAGTGCTAGTGGGAGAATGGGAGAGACCCAGTACTTC. This translates into CSASGRMGETQYF. This chain links TRBV20-1 with TRBJ2-5; D possibly corresponds to TRBD2 (5 bases). V was clipped by 3 bases and J by 4 bases, with 12 bases between them. The CDR3 spans 13 residues. The V gene's germline CDR1 is DFQATT and CDR2 SNEGSKA (reference sequence).

This clonotype was picked up many times. This chain uses TRBV7-3 with TRBJ2-5; D might be TRBD2 (6 bases). The CDR3 length is 13 residues. V was pared by 5 bases and J by 2 bases, with 9 bases between. Germline V gene lookup returns CDR1 SGHTA and CDR2 FQGTGA. CDR3 bases: TGTGCCAGCAGCGCGGGGATACAAGAGACCCAGTACTTC. It encodes CASSAGIQETQYF.